Listed below are T cell receptor beta chains from one sample, sequenced in a study of blood T cell repertoires in COVID-19. TCRdb keeps only in-frame clones here, not all; method: immunoSEQ multiplex PCR. The sample has over 90,000 clones; roughly 87% are singletons. Sequenced input: peripheral blood. These TCRs come from a man in his forties or fifties in a cohort sampled during active COVID-19. Each CDR3 is given without its conserved first and last residue. A D gene is named only where the DNA matches it firmly.

D gene	V gene	J gene	CDR3 protein
TRBD2	TRBV6-2/TRBV6-3	TRBJ2-7	ASSFLGLAADEQY
-	TRBV11-2	TRBJ1-1	ASSKTASTEAF
TRBD1	TRBV11-2	TRBJ2-1	ASSQGAGNEQF
TRBD1	TRBV19	TRBJ1-4	ASSPVDRDGKLF
TRBD2	TRBV27	TRBJ2-3	ASSLVRGGTDTQY
-	TRBV14	TRBJ1-4	ASSHSGEMNEKLF
TRBD1	TRBV12-3/TRBV12-4	TRBJ1-4	ASSSGTDEKLF
-	TRBV12-5	TRBJ2-3	ASGSINRESTQY
TRBD1	TRBV7-9	TRBJ2-1	ASSLGTANNEQF
-	TRBV5-4	TRBJ2-3	VIQGTDTQY
TRBD2	TRBV6-8	TRBJ2-1	ASSYSRAGRSYNEQF
TRBD1	TRBV4-2	TRBJ2-3	ASSLINQAGGGTDTQY
-	TRBV4-2	TRBJ2-3	ASSLTPSSPSTDTQY
TRBD1	TRBV5-5	TRBJ2-7	ASSLGQDYEQY
TRBD2	TRBV5-4	TRBJ2-5	ASSTVAGGRETQY
-	TRBV7-9	TRBJ1-1	ASSLEVSTEAF
-	TRBV7-2	TRBJ2-1	ASSLRQREQF
-	TRBV7-3	TRBJ2-7	ASSLESGTYEQY
-	TRBV20-1	TRBJ2-3	SARSPPRWY
TRBD2	TRBV5-1	TRBJ2-1	ASSGNSGLADEQF
-	TRBV6-1	TRBJ1-5	ASSEAYSNQPQH
TRBD1	TRBV18	TRBJ2-3	ASSPDREDTQY
-	TRBV7-6	TRBJ2-7	ASSSPAVGQY
-	TRBV3-1/TRBV3-2	TRBJ2-5	ASSQAEGGALETQY
-	TRBV5-5	TRBJ1-5	ASSSSGIRQPQH
TRBD2	TRBV11-2	TRBJ2-2	ASSPSGGNTGELF
TRBD2	TRBV28	TRBJ2-3	ATLRLAAFTDTQY
-	TRBV4-1	TRBJ2-2	ASRSGATNTGELF
-	TRBV15	TRBJ1-1	ATSAGLGTEAF
-	TRBV27	TRBJ1-6	ASSPTVPPLAPLH
TRBD1	TRBV2	TRBJ2-1	ASSQTGKGQTGNEQF
TRBD1	TRBV7-8	TRBJ2-2	ASSVRDRGDGELF
-	TRBV6-5	TRBJ1-4	ASSIRATNEKLF
-	TRBV9	TRBJ1-3	ASSVEGISGNTIY
-	TRBV19	TRBJ2-5	ASSNPTTGETQY